This TCR beta chain was recovered during a study of cytomegalovirus exposure and HLA in healthy donors. Study in general: Prior work identified 100 million to 130 million unique TCR beta sequences in roughly 190 million T cells.

The germline V gene encodes CDR1 MGHRA and CDR2 YSYEKL. V was shortened by 4 bases and J by 0 bases, with 10 bases between the two germline ends. The CDR3 is made up of 14 amino acids. 60 Vbeta and 13 Jbeta primers were used in PCR. Sequencing used immunoSEQ multiplex PCR; TCRdb keeps in-frame clones, though not all of them. Among 130,000 or so clones listed, approximately 80% were seen once. Comments on this clone: Its antigen remains unidentified.

Study findings and constraints: Several of the most significant clusters were apparently associated with common viral pathogens in a later analysis. In terms of immune exposure information, only CMV serostatus was available. Through in vitro validation, three CMV-associated chains were shown to be specific for CMV antigens.

The source material was PBMCs. This chain uses TRBV4-1 with TRBJ2-7, with D tentatively TRBD1 (6 bases). This TCR came from a male donor in good health and CMV-seropositive. CDR3 loop: CASSLRQASYEQYF. DNA for the CDR3: TGCGCCAGCAGCCTCAGACAGGCCTCCTACGAGCAGTACTTC.